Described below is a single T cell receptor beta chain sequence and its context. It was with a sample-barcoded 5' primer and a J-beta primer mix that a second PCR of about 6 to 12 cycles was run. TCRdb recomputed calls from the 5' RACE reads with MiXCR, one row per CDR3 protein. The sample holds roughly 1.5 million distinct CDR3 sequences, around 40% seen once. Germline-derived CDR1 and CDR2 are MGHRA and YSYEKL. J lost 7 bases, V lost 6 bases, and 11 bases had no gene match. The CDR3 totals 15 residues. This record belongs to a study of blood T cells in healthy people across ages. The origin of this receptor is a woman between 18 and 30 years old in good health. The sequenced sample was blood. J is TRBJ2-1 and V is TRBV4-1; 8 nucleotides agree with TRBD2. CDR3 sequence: CASRAMSGSKNEQFF. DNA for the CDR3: TGCGCCAGCAGAGCAATGAGCGGGAGTAAGAATGAGCAGTTCTTC.